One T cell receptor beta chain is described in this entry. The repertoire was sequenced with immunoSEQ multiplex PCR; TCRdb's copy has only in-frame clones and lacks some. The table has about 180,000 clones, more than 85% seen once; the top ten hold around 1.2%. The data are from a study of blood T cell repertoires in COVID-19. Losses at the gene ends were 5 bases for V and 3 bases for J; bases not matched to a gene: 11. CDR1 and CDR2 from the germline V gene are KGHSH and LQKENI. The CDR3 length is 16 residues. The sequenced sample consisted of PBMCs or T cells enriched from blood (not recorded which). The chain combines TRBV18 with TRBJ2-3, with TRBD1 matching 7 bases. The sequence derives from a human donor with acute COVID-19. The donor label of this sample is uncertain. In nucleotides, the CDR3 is TGTGCCAGCTCAACTATAACCGGGACAGTTACAGATACGCAGTATTTT. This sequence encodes CASSTITGTVTDTQYF.